This T cell receptor (beta chain) was sequenced for a study of T-cell reconstitution after alpha-beta-depleted transplantation in children. Per the germline V gene, CDR1 is DFQATT and CDR2 is SNEGSKA (reference sequence). V shed 4 bases and J 8 bases; nucleotides not matched to a gene: 13. The CDR3 consists of 17 residues. A library of TCRbeta sequences, prepared with unique molecular identifiers, was generated. TCRdb re-called the PCR reads through MiXCR, storing one row per CDR3 protein. The sample has 200,000 or so distinct CDR3 sequences; about 8.4% are singletons. Of note for this clonotype: Its specificity is unknown.

General study findings and limits: About two months after transplant, alpha-beta T cells reportedly came from several hundred expanded graft clones. Surviving recipient T cells and thymic progenitors underlay high day-60 TCRbeta diversity in some patients. From newly produced T cells came most of the T-cell counts and diversity one year after transplant.

The chain recombines TRBV20-1 with TRBJ2-1, with 14 bases that match TRBD2. The sequence was obtained from a male patient aged 2-15 years who had a stem cell transplant for acute myeloid leukemia, so the T cells may come from the graft donor. The material was PBMCs, mostly from graft donor cells, obtained 360 days after TCRalphabeta/CD19-depleted stem cell transplant. The CDR3 DNA sequence: TGCAGTGCTACCCGGACGAGTGGACTAGCGGGAGGTGATGAGCAGTTCTTC. Its translation: CSATRTSGLAGGDEQFF.